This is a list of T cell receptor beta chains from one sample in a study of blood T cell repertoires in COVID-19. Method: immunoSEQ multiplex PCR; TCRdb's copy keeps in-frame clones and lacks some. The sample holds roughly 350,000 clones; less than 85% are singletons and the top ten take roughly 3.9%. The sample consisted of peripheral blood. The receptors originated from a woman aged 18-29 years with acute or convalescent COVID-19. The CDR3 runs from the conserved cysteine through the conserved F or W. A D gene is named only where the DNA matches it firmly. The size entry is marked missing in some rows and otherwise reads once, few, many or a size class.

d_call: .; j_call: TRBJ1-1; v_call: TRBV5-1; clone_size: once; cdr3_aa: CASSSIPQGLNTEAFF; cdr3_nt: TGCGCCAGCAGCTCAATACCACAGGGTTTGAACACTGAAGCTTTCTTT
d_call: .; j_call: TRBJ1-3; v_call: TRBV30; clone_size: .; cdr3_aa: CAWSYGVGNTIYF; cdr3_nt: TGTGCCTGGAGTTACGGGGTCGGAAACACCATATATTTT
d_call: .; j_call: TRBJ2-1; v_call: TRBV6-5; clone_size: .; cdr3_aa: CASSLNGGGNEQFF; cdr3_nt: TGTGCCAGCAGCTTAAATGGGGGAGGCAATGAGCAGTTCTTC
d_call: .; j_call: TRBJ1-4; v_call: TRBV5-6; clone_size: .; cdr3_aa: CASSLVTGREKLFF; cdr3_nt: TGTGCCAGCAGCTTGGTTACAGGTCGGGAAAAACTGTTTTTT
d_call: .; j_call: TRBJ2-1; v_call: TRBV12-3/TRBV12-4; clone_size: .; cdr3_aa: CASSLQGYEQFF; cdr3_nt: TGTGCCAGCAGTTTACAGGGTTATGAGCAGTTCTTC
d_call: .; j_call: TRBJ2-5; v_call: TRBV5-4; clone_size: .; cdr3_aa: CATTKQNREETQYF; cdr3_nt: TGTGCCACGACGAAACAAAACAGGGAAGAGACCCAGTACTTC
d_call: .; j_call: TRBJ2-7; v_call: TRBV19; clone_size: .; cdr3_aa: CASSITDTAPEQYF; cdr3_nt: TGTGCCAGTAGTATAACAGATACGGCTCCCGAGCAGTACTTC
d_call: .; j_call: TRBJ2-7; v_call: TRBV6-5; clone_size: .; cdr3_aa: CASSRTPLYEQYF; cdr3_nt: TGTGCCAGCAGCCGCACCCCTCTATACGAGCAGTACTTC
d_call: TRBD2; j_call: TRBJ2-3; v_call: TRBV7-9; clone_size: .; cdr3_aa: CASSLRGTSGSWDTDTQYF; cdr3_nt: TGTGCCAGCAGCTTAAGGGGGACTAGCGGGAGCTGGGACACAGATACGCAGTATTTT
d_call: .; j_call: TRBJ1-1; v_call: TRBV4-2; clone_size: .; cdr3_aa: CASSQGLEGAFF; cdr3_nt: TGTGCCAGCAGCCAAGGACTGGAGGGAGCTTTCTTT
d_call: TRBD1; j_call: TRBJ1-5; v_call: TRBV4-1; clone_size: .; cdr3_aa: CASSQWDRDQPQHF; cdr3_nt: TGCGCCAGCAGCCAATGGGACAGGGATCAGCCCCAGCATTTT
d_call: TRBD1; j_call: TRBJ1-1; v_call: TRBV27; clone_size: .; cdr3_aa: CASSLTGTGGTEAFF; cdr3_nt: TGTGCCAGCAGTTTAACCGGGACAGGGGGTACTGAAGCTTTCTTT
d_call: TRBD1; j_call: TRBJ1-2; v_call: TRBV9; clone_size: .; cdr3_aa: CASSRDRGLYGYTF; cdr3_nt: TGTGCCAGCAGCCGGGACAGGGGGCTCTATGGCTACACCTTC
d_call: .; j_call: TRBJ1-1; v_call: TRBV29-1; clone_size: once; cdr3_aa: CSVVRDTEAFF; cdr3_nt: TGCAGCGTTGTACGGGACACTGAAGCTTTCTTT
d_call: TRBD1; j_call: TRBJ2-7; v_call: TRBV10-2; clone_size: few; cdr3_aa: CASNLQGEYSYEQYF; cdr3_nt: TGCGCCAGCAACTTACAGGGGGAATACTCCTACGAGCAGTACTTC
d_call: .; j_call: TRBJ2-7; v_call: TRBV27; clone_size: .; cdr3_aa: CASSNSGVYEQYF; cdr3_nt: TGTGCCAGCAGTAATAGCGGAGTTTACGAGCAGTACTTC
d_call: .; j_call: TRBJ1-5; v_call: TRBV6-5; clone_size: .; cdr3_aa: CASSTGRAFNQPQHF; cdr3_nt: TGTGCCAGCAGTACCGGCAGGGCCTTCAATCAGCCCCAGCATTTT
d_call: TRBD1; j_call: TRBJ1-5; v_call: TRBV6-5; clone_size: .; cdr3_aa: CASSQDRADNQPQHF; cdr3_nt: TGTGCCAGCAGCCAGGACAGGGCCGATAATCAGCCCCAGCATTTT
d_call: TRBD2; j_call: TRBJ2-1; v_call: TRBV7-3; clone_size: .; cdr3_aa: CASSLREGLEQFF; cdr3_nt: TGTGCCAGCAGCTTAAGGGAGGGGCTAGAGCAGTTCTTC
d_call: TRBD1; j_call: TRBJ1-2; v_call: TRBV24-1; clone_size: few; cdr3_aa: CATSEDRVGYTF; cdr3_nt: TGTGCCACCAGTGAGGACAGGGTTGGCTACACCTTC
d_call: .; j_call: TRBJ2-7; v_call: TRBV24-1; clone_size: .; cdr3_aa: CATSYGSKQYF; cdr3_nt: TGTGCCACCAGTTACGGGAGTAAGCAGTACTTC
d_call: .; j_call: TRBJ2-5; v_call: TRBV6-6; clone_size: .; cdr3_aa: CASSYSMAAGETQYF; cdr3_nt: TGTGCCAGCAGTTACTCGATGGCTGCGGGAGAGACCCAGTACTTC
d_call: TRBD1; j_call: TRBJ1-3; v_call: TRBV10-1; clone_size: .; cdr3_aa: CASRTGGFGNTIYF; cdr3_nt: TGCGCCAGCCGGACAGGGGGCTTTGGAAACACCATATATTTT
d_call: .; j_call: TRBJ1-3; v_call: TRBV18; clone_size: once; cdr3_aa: CASSPKPGSGNTIYF; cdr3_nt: TGTGCCAGCTCACCAAAACCCGGCTCTGGAAACACCATATATTTT
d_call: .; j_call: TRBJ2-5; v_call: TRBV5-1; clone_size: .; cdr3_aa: CASSSLGTVWAGETQYF; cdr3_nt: TGCGCCAGCAGCTCCCTTGGCACGGTATGGGCGGGGGAGACCCAGTACTTC